This T cell receptor (beta chain) was observed in a study of memory CD4+ T cells and cytomegalovirus serostatus. Overall study: Donors were healthy Belgian adults, 10 or so CMV seropositive and 20 to 25 seronegative.

Single viable CD3+CD4+CD8-CD45RO+ cells were sorted as the memory CD4+ T cells. Serostatus was set by detecting CMV pp150, pp28, p38, p52 IgG. Original analysis: Out-of-frame sequences were removed, leaving roughly 2.1 million distinct TCRbeta sequences. Clones were read by immunoSEQ multiplex PCR, and TCRdb kept only the in-frame ones, dropping some. V and J calls and clone size come straight from that table; D and trimming were deduced from the DNA. The sample consists of 85,000 to 100,000 clones, approximately 80% of them appearing once. The germline V gene encodes CDR1 SGHNT and CDR2 YENEEA. CDR3 length: 13 residues. V was clipped by 0 bases and J by 5 bases, with 4 bases between them.

This receptor was identified in an adult in good health and CMV-seropositive. This chain connects TRBV11-3 to TRBJ2-2; D is uncertain. Sequences were obtained from memory CD4+ T cells from blood. The CDR3 reads CASSLDRTGELFF. In DNA, the CDR3 is TGTGCCAGCAGCTTAGATAGGACCGGGGAGCTGTTTTTT.